This T cell receptor beta chain originates from a study of T cells in Graves' hyperthyroidism and ophthalmopathy. There are many counts of this clonotype. CDR1 is MDHEN, CDR2 SYDVKM, per germline. Trimming shortened V by 7 bases and J by 4 bases, and 13 bases separated the two germline ends. The CDR3 has 13 residues. There were TCR beta CDR3 regions amplified from RNA transcripts. The HTBI primer set drove a first-round RT-PCR of the TCR CDR3. Using its own MiXCR run on the multiplex PCR reads, TCRdb lists one record per CDR3 protein. Of approximately 710,000 distinct CDR3 sequences in the sample, roughly 17% are singletons; the top ten hold about a sixth.

The receptor was isolated from a man in his fifties or sixties with Graves' hyperthyroidism. Sequencing used blood. The V gene is TRBV28, the J gene TRBJ1-2; D unresolved. CDR3: CASTEYPRYGYTF. CDR3 bases: TGTGCCAGCACCGAATACCCACGCTATGGCTACACCTTC.